The 9 T cell receptor beta chains in this list originate from one sample, sequenced in a study of graft-versus-host responses after intestinal transplantation. Assay used: immunoSEQ multiplex PCR; TCRdb lists only in-frame clones, some missing. The table shows 9,500 to 15,000 clones, with roughly 93% occurring only once. The input for sequencing was PBMCs, taken approximately 110 days after intestinal transplant. The source of these receptors is a human patient who received an intestinal transplant, so some T cells may come from the graft donor.

A word on this clone: One junction end does not reproduce the germline sequence, and a read error may be involved. CDR3 bases: TGTGCCAGCTCGAAGGCAGGGCAGCGAACTGCAACTAATGAAAAACTGCTTTTT. Translating it yields CASSKAGQRTATNEKLLF. J is TRBJ1-4 and V is TRBV18; TRBD1 is a possible D gene (5 bases). The CDR3 length is 18 residues. Germline V CDR1 and CDR2: KGHSH, LQKENI. Together with reference TRBV18 and TRBJ1-4, the CDR3 gives the full variable domain: NAGVMQNPRHLVRRRGQEARLRCSPMKGHSHVYWYRQLPEEGLKFMVYLQKENIIDESGMPKERFSAEFPKEGPSILRIQQVVRGDSAAYFCASSKAGQRTATNEKLLFGSGTQLSVL.

This clone occurred once. This chain connects TRBV14 to TRBJ1-2; 10 nucleotides align to TRBD1. Germline assignment: CDR1 SGHDN and CDR2 FVKESK. Germline trimming cut 1 base from V and 7 bases from J; bases unmatched to any gene: 3. The CDR3 runs 14 residues. This chain's CDR3 is CASSQVGTGAGYTF. The CDR3 nucleotides are TGTGCCAGCAGCCAAGTCGGGACAGGGGCTGGCTACACCTTC.

The rearrangement joins TRBV9 to TRBJ1-1; 7 bases are shared with TRBD1. V lost 0 bases, J lost 1 base, and 0 bases stayed unmatched. Per germline, CDR1 SGDLS and CDR2 YYNGEE. The CDR3 totals 14 residues. CDR3 residues: CASSVGQGNTEAFF. The CDR3 nucleotides are TGTGCCAGCAGCGTAGGACAGGGGAACACTGAAGCTTTCTTT.

V and J are TRBV5-6 and TRBJ1-1; D gene uncertain. Trimming removed 0 bases at V and 4 bases at J, with 7 bases between. Germline loops: CDR1 SGHDT, CDR2 YYEEEE. The CDR3 has 13 residues. CDR3 loop: CASSLGGTTEAFF. The CDR3 coding sequence is TGTGCCAGCAGCTTGGGGGGAACCACTGAAGCTTTCTTT.

V usage is TRBV29-1 and J usage is TRBJ2-5; D is unclear. The J call may be faulty, since TRBJ2-7 better matches the DNA end. The germline gives CDR1 SQVTM, CDR2 ANQGSEA. This CDR3 contains 13 residues. CDR3 sequence (DNA): TGCAGCGTTGAGGACCGGCTGACCTACGAGCAGTACTTC. Its translation is CSVEDRLTYEQYF.

The chain employs TRBV6-6 and TRBJ1-2; D gene uncertain. Germline assignment: CDR1 MNHNY and CDR2 SVGAGI (reference sequence). CDR3 length: 13 residues. V gave up 0 bases and J gave up 3 bases, with 5 bases separating them. The CDR3: CASSYSGYYGYTF. The CDR3 bases are TGTGCCAGCAGTTACTCGGGGTACTATGGCTACACCTTC.

The V call is TRBV7-7, the J call TRBJ2-3, with D possibly TRBD1 on 5 matching bases. Germline-derived CDR1 and CDR2 are SSHAT and FNYEAQ (reference sequence). CDR3 size: 15 residues. The V end lost 1 base, the J end lost 2 bases, and 10 bases lay between the germline ends. The CDR3 loop is CASSLGGRSTDTQYF. In nucleotides, the CDR3 is TGTGCCAGCAGCTTAGGGGGCCGATCCACAGATACGCAGTATTTT. The full variable domain, completed using reference TRBV7-7 and TRBJ2-3, is GAGVSQSPRYKVTKRGQDVTLRCDPISSHATLYWYQQALGQGPEFLTYFNYEAQPDKSGLPSDRFSAERPEGSISTLTIQRTEQRDSAMYRCASSLGGRSTDTQYFGPGTRLTVL.

The chain couples TRBV30 to TRBJ1-4; D gene unclear. Per the germline V gene, CDR1 is GTSNPN and CDR2 is SVGIG (reference sequence). The CDR3 covers 15 residues. V gave up 1 base and J gave up 11 bases, with 20 bases separating them. As DNA, the CDR3 is TGTGCCTGGAGTGAACAGACCGGGCCGACGGAGAAACTGTTTTTT. Amino acid sequence: CAWSEQTGPTEKLFF.

On this clone itself: An end of the junction does not agree with germline; a read error may underlie this. The chain links TRBV5-1 to TRBJ1-3, with no clear D. CDR3 length: 9 residues. Per germline, CDR1 SGHRS and CDR2 YFSETQ. The DNA for the CDR3 is TGCGCCAGCAGCTCCCAAAGACCCTTT. It is translated as CASSSQRPF.